This T cell receptor (beta chain) was sequenced during a study of T cell repertoires in cytomegalovirus infection. Overall study findings and caveats: Cumulative frequency of public TCR beta families picked out carriers of CMV plus the relevant HLA.

Germline values: CDR1 SEHNR, CDR2 FQNEAQ (reference sequence). This CDR3 spans 14 amino acids. TCRdb re-derived calls from the reads in MiXCR, one entry per CDR3 protein. This table holds about 770,000 distinct CDR3 sequences, about 28% found once. This clonotype was detected a few times. What it binds is not known. A junction boundary mismatches the germline segment, possibly from a read error. The sequencing here drew on cultured CD8+ T cells from PBMCs, taken from culture after CMV antigen stimulation. The rearrangement uses TRBV7-9 and TRBJ2-3; TRBD2 might be the D (6 bases). The clonotype originates from a human donor in good health (CMV status not recorded). Some clones in this sample may be carry-over from other donors' samples. CDR3 nucleotides: TGCGCCAGCAGCCAAACTAGCTCAGCAGATACGCAGTATTTT. It codes for CASSQTSSADTQYF. The complete variable domain, with remaining parts taken from reference TRBV7-9 and TRBJ2-3, reads DTGVSQNPRHKITKRGQNVTFRCDPISEHNRLYWYRQTLGQGPEFLTYFQNEAQLEKSRLLSDRFSAERPKGSFSTLEIQRTEQGDSAMYLCASSQTSSADTQYFGPGTRLTVL.